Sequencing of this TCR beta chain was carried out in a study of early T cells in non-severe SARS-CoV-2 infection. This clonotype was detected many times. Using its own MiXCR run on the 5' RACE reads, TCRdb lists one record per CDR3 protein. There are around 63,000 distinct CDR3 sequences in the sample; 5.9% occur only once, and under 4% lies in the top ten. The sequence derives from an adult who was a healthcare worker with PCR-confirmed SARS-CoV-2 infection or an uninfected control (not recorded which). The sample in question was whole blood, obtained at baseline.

The CDR3 DNA reads as TGCAGCGTTTGGGAGGGACAACGCACAGATACGCAGTATTTT. Translation: CSVWEGQRTDTQYF. The genes are TRBV29-1 and TRBJ2-3; D may be TRBD2 (7 bases). The germline V gene encodes CDR1 SQVTM and CDR2 ANQGSEA. The CDR3 is 14 amino acids. Trimming stripped 5 bases from V and 1 base from J, with 13 bases between.